This T cell receptor beta chain was observed in a study of identifying expanded T cells in peripheral blood. Profiling relied on immunoSEQ multiplex PCR, and the TCRdb table lists in-frame clones only, not all of them. The sample carries over 100,000 clones, about 91% recorded once. Remarks on this clone: Its antigen is not known.

Collection occurred without any documented infections or immune events in donors. Findings and caveats of the study: Around 1.2 clones differed between technical replicates, versus approximately 16 and 20 over time. Approximately two-week clone count variance significantly increased as total template count grew.

Germline V lookup: CDR1 ENHRY, CDR2 SYGVKD. The CDR3 spans 15 residues. After removal of 0 bases from V and 3 bases from J, the junction contained 2 bases not matched to a gene. This TCR came from a person between 18 and 70 years old in good health. The material sequenced was blood. V is TRBV10-3 and J is TRBJ2-3; TRBD1 agrees at 8 bases. For the CDR3, the DNA is TGTGCCATCAGTGAGTCCAGGGGGCGGACAGATACGCAGTATTTT. This gives the protein CAISESRGRTDTQYF.